The 16 T cell receptor beta chains below come from one sample, sequenced in a study of early T cells in non-severe SARS-CoV-2 infection. TCRdb ran MiXCR on the 5' RACE reads and lists one entry per CDR3 protein. The sample includes 30,000 to 35,000 distinct CDR3 sequences, approximately 4.6% of them seen just once. Sequenced: whole blood. The receptors derive from an adult who was a healthcare worker with PCR-confirmed SARS-CoV-2 infection or an uninfected control (not recorded which).

The V call is TRBV12-3 or TRBV12-4, the J call TRBJ1-1; no firm D call. The V end lost 6 bases, the J end lost 2 bases, and 10 bases lay between the germline ends. This CDR3 region has 13 residues. DNA for the CDR3: TGTGCCAGCAGATACACGGTAAACACTGAAGCTTTCTTT. Translating it yields CASRYTVNTEAFF.

In this sample, this clonotype turned up a few times. The chain's CDR3 is CASSQDAMNTEAFF. The CDR3 coding sequence is TGCGCCAGCAGCCAAGACGCAATGAACACTGAAGCTTTCTTT. This chain connects TRBV4-1 to TRBJ1-1; D unclear. Per germline, CDR1 MGHRA and CDR2 YSYEKL. Trimming left V 0 bases short and J 0 bases short, with 5 bases between. The CDR3 is 14 residues long.

As concerns this clonotype: This could be a read error, since a much larger clone is one nucleotide away. No conserved phenylalanine or tryptophan is present at the end of the CDR3, so a read error is the likely explanation. The J gene is TRBJ1-1, the V gene TRBV20-1; D is possibly TRBD1 (6 bases). The V end was cut by 3 bases, the J end by 1 base, with 12 bases between. The CDR3 covers 14 residues. CDR1 is DFQATT, CDR2 SNEGSKA, per germline (reference sequence). CDR3 region: CSARPGARNTEAFS. For the CDR3, the DNA is TGCAGTGCTAGGCCAGGGGCGCGGAACACTGAAGCTTTCTCT.

In its sample, this clonotype was seen many times. The chain uses TRBV6-6 and TRBJ2-7, with D possibly matching TRBD1 (6 bases). CDR1 is MNHNY and CDR2 is SVGAGI in the germline V gene (reference sequence). Trimming took 1 base from V and 3 from J, leaving 10 bases between them. The CDR3 extends over 14 amino acids. Here the CDR3 DNA reads TGTGCCAGCAGTTACTACGCAGGGGACTACGAGCAGTACTTC. This gives the protein CASSYYAGDYEQYF.

In this sample, this clonotype is medium-sized (0.01 to 0.1%). V usage is TRBV28 and J usage is TRBJ1-1; 7 bases align to TRBD1. CDR1 MDHEN and CDR2 SYDVKM come from the germline V gene. Trimming at V came to 2 bases and at J to 1 base, leaving 4 bases not matched to a gene. The CDR3 has 15 amino acids. The CDR3 reads CASSLRRTGNTEAFF. CDR3 in DNA: TGTGCCAGCAGTTTACGCAGGACAGGGAACACTGAAGCTTTCTTT.

This clonotype has just a few counts. This sequence joins TRBV20-1 and TRBJ2-3; D ambiguous. Germline V gene lookup returns CDR1 DFQATT and CDR2 SNEGSKA (reference sequence). V was shortened by 0 bases and J by 6 bases, with 4 bases between the two germline ends. This CDR3 has 11 amino acids. The CDR3 DNA sequence: TGCAGTGCTAGAGATATTGATACGCAGTATTTT. As protein: CSARDIDTQYF.

This clonotype was recorded a few times. The chain combines TRBV12-3 or TRBV12-4 with TRBJ2-7; weak D call: TRBD2 (5 bases). The CDR3 totals 15 residues. Trimming took off 6 bases at V and 2 bases at J, with 17 bases between the two ends. The CDR3 protein is CASRPAGRFTYEQYF. The CDR3 nucleotides read TGTGCCAGCAGGCCGGCGGGCAGATTCACCTACGAGCAGTACTTC.

This clonotype turned up a few times. This chain uses TRBV20-1 with TRBJ2-1; TRBD2 is a possible D gene (5 bases). The CDR3 consists of 12 residues. Trimming stripped 7 bases from V and 8 bases from J, with 15 bases between. Germline V gene lookup returns CDR1 DFQATT and CDR2 SNEGSKA (reference sequence). CDR3 DNA: TGCAGTGTCGAGGACTTGTCGGATGAGCAGTTCTTC. This codes for CSVEDLSDEQFF.

This chain links TRBV5-1 with TRBJ1-1; D is unresolved. Germline V gene data show CDR1 as SGHRS and CDR2 as YFSETQ. This CDR3 comprises 15 residues. V gave up 0 bases and J gave up 1 base, with 10 bases separating them. CDR3 nucleotide sequence: TGCGCCAGCAGCTTGGACTTCGGAGGGAACACTGAAGCTTTCTTT. Translated, it gives CASSLDFGGNTEAFF.

This clonotype was detected ten times or more. The rearrangement uses TRBV28 and TRBJ2-7; TRBD1 is a possible D gene (7 bases). Germline V gene sequence: CDR1 MDHEN, CDR2 SYDVKM. This CDR3 contains 14 residues. The V gene lost 5 bases and the J gene lost 7 bases, with 18 bases spanning the gap. Here the CDR3 DNA reads TGTGCCAGCAGTCCGACAGGGAGGAGGGGGGAGCAGTACTTC. Its translation is CASSPTGRRGEQYF.

Many counts were recorded for this clonotype. This CDR3 reads CASSLGQGETEAFF. CDR3 nucleotides: TGTGCCAGTAGTCTTGGACAGGGGGAGACTGAAGCTTTCTTT. This chain joins TRBV19 and TRBJ1-1; TRBD1 aligns across 10 bases. This CDR3 comprises 14 residues. The V gene's germline CDR1 is LNHDA and CDR2 SQIVND (reference sequence). Germline trimming cut 5 bases from V and 5 bases from J; bases unmatched to any gene: 5.

This clonotype came up many times. This chain joins TRBV6-2 or TRBV6-3 and TRBJ2-1; 9 positions agree with TRBD1. The CDR3 is made up of 14 amino acids. J gave up 10 bases and V 4 bases, and 8 bases lay outside the gene matches. Germline V gene data show CDR1 as MNHEY and CDR2 as SVGEGT. The DNA for the CDR3 is TGTGCCAGCAGTTCCCGTGGACAGGGGTTGGAGCAGTTCTTC. Its protein product is CASSSRGQGLEQFF.

In this sample, this clonotype turned up a few times. This sequence joins TRBV29-1 and TRBJ2-5; TRBD2 aligns across 8 bases. The germline V gene encodes CDR1 SQVTM and CDR2 ANQGSEA. With 6 bases clipped from V and 5 bases from J, the junction kept 5 bases outside the gene matches. The CDR3 runs to 12 residues. Here the CDR3 DNA reads TGCAGCGTCGCCAGACTAGCGGAGACCCAGTACTTC. Translation: CSVARLAETQYF.

This clonotype was recorded at least ten times. The chain has TRBV11-2 and TRBJ2-5; D uncertain. Trimming removed 1 base from V and 5 bases from J, with 5 bases in between. Germline V gives CDR1 SGHAT, CDR2 FQNNGV. The CDR3 is 12 residues long. DNA for the CDR3: TGTGCCAGCAGCTTAGTCGGGGAGACCCAGTACTTC. It codes for CASSLVGETQYF.

This clonotype was recorded many times. V gene TRBV7-8 combines with J gene TRBJ1-3; D is unresolved. The V end lost 2 bases, the J end lost 0 bases, and 11 bases lay between the germline ends. The CDR3 is 16 residues long. In germline, CDR1 is SGHVS, CDR2 FQNEAQ. The CDR3 protein is CASSLNRGDSGNTIYF. CDR3 sequence (DNA): TGTGCCAGCAGCTTAAATCGGGGAGACTCTGGAAACACCATATATTTT.

Ten or more counts support this clonotype. CDR3 region: CASSLRVTSGANVLTF. CDR3 bases: TGTGCCAGCAGTCTTCGGGTCACCTCTGGGGCCAACGTCCTGACTTTC. The gene calls are TRBV27 and TRBJ2-6; D not resolved. The germline V gene has CDR1 MNHEY and CDR2 SMNVEV (reference sequence). Trimming removed 5 bases from V and 0 bases from J, with 11 bases in between. The CDR3 runs to 16 residues.